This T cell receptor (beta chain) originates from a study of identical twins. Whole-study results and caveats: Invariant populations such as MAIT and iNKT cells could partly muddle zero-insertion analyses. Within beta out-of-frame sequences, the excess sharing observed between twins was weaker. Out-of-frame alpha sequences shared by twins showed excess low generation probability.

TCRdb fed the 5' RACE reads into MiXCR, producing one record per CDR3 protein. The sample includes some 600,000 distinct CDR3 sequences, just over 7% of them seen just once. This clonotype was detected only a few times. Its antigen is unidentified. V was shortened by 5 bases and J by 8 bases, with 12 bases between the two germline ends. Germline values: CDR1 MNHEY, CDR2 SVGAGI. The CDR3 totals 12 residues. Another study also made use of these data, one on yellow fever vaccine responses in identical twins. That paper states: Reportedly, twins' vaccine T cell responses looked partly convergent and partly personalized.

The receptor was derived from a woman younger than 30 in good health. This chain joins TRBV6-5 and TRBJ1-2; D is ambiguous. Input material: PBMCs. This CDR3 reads CASSTNTVGYTF. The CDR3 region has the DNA TGTGCCAGCAGTACCAATACAGTCGGCTACACCTTC.